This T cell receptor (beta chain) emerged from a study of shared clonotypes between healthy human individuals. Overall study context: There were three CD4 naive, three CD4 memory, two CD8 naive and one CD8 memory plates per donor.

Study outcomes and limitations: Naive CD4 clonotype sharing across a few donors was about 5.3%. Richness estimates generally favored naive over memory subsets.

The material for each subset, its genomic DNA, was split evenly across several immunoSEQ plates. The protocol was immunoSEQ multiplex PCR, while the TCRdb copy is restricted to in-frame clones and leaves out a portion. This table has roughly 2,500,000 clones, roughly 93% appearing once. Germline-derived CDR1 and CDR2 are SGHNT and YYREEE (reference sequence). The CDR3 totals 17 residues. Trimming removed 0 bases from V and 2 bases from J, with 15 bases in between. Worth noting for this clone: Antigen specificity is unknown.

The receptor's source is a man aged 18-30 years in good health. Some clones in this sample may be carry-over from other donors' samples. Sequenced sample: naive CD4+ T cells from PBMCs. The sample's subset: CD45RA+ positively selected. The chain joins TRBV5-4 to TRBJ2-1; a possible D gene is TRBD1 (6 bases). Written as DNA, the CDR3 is TGTGCCAGCAGCTTGGGGGGTCGGACAGAAGCCTACAATGAGCAGTTCTTC. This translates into CASSLGGRTEAYNEQFF.